This paragraph reports one TCR beta chain. Germline CDR1 and CDR2: ENHRY and SYGVKD. The V end lost 3 bases, the J end lost 3 bases, and 8 bases lay between the germline ends. The CDR3 has 14 residues. This entry is derived from a study of control samples from healthy donors and cancer patients. TCRdb keeps only in-frame clones here, not all; method: immunoSEQ multiplex PCR. The repertoire consists of 100,000 or so clones, with roughly 92% occurring once and the leading ten covering about 0.92%. The V and J genes are TRBV10-3 and TRBJ1-4; D gene uncertain. Sequenced material: blood. The receptor's source is a woman younger than 45 in good health. The CDR3 DNA reads as TGTGCCATCAGTGAAGGTGGATCTAATGAAAAACTGTTTTTT. Translation gives CAISEGGSNEKLFF.